These T cell receptor beta chains were read from a single sample in a study of OX40 agonist ivuxolimab in advanced cancers. Produced via immunoSEQ multiplex PCR; TCRdb's table is partial and in-frame only. The sample records about 73,000 clones, 75% to 90% being singletons. The material sequenced was CD4+ or CD8+ T cells sorted from blood, taken in a trial of the OX40 agonist ivuxolimab. Every receptor here comes from an adult with an advanced solid tumor such as melanoma, head and neck, liver or kidney cancer. CDR3s include the opening cysteine and the closing phenylalanine or tryptophan. D genes are given only for firm matches. Clone size appears in some rows only: once, few, many, or a class for an expanded clone.

>TRBV10-3|-|TRBJ2-1|-
CAIREGYSYNEQFF
TGTGCCATCAGAGAAGGGTACTCCTACAATGAGCAGTTCTTC
>TRBV6-5|-|TRBJ1-5|-
CASSYLAGVNQPQHF
TGTGCCAGCAGTTATCTGGCAGGGGTCAATCAGCCCCAGCATTTT
>TRBV7-2|-|TRBJ2-3|once
CASSLAGGEYTQYF
TGTGCCAGCAGCTTAGCGGGAGGTGAATATACGCAGTATTTT
>TRBV29-1|-|TRBJ1-4|-
CSVQGGAGEKLFF
TGCAGCGTGCAGGGAGGCGCGGGGGAAAAACTGTTTTTT
>TRBV27|-|TRBJ1-2|-
CASISQSYGYTF
TGTGCCAGCATCTCACAGAGCTATGGCTACACCTTC
>TRBV28|-|TRBJ2-1|-
CASSLYARAYINEQFF
TGTGCCAGCAGTTTATATGCCCGAGCATACATAAATGAGCAGTTCTTC
>TRBV7-2|-|TRBJ2-7|-
CASSLVAGFSYEQYF
TGTGCCAGCAGCTTAGTGGCAGGGTTCTCCTACGAGCAGTACTTC
>TRBV10-3|-|TRBJ1-2|-
CAISEGRGNYGYTF
TGTGCCATCAGTGAAGGCAGGGGAAACTATGGCTACACCTTC
>TRBV12-5|-|TRBJ2-4|-
CASAPGLAKNIQYF
TGTGCTAGTGCCCCGGGACTAGCCAAAAACATTCAGTACTTC
>TRBV29-1|-|TRBJ1-4|few
CSVEDLWGPGNEKLFF
TGCAGCGTTGAAGATCTTTGGGGACCGGGGAATGAAAAACTGTTTTTT
>TRBV15|-|TRBJ2-7|-
CATSRPGAGEQYF
TGTGCCACCAGCAGACCGGGGGCGGGCGAGCAGTACTTC
>TRBV18|-|TRBJ2-3|once
CASSPPSGTADTQYF
TGTGCCAGCTCACCACCTAGCGGAACTGCAGATACGCAGTATTTT
>TRBV7-9|-|TRBJ2-2|-
CASRLGANTGELFF
TGTGCCAGCAGGTTGGGAGCGAACACCGGGGAGCTGTTTTTT
>TRBV15|TRBD1|TRBJ1-4|-
CATSRDTTGGEKLFF
TGTGCCACCAGCAGAGATACGACAGGGGGTGAAAAACTGTTTTTT
>TRBV6-5|-|TRBJ2-6|once
CASRITASGANVLTF
TGTGCCAGCAGGATTACAGCCTCTGGGGCCAACGTCCTGACTTTC
>TRBV11-3|-|TRBJ2-1|-
CASSLAWEEVPYNEQFF
TGTGCCAGCAGCTTGGCATGGGAGGAGGTCCCCTACAATGAGCAGTTCTTC
>TRBV27|-|TRBJ2-2|-
CASRQQRANTGELFF
TGTGCCAGCAGACAACAGCGGGCTAACACCGGGGAACTGTTTTTT
>TRBV30|-|TRBJ1-2|-
CAWSPDQGLDYGYTF
TGTGCCTGGAGCCCCGACCAAGGCTTGGACTATGGCTACACCTTC
>TRBV2|TRBD2|TRBJ2-3|-
CASSEGREEGDTQYF
TGTGCCAGCAGTGAAGGTCGGGAGGAGGGGGATACGCAGTATTTT
>TRBV28|-|TRBJ1-2|-
CASSPGTPNYGYTF
TGTGCCAGCAGTCCCGGGACACCAAACTATGGCTACACCTTC
>TRBV14|-|TRBJ2-5|-
CASSQAGSETQYF
TGTGCCAGCAGCCAAGCAGGGAGCGAGACCCAGTACTTC
>TRBV5-4|-|TRBJ2-5|-
CASRQDPGTRTQYF
TGTGCCAGCAGGCAGGACCCGGGGACGCGGACCCAGTACTTC
>TRBV28|TRBD1|TRBJ2-5|-
CASSLWGQGQETQYF
TGTGCCAGCAGTTTATGGGGACAGGGTCAAGAGACCCAGTACTTC
>TRBV2|-|TRBJ2-1|-
CASSKRQSASYNEQFF
TGTGCCAGCAGTAAGAGACAGTCTGCCTCCTACAATGAGCAGTTCTTC
>TRBV5-6|-|TRBJ2-3|-
CASSSEPSTDTQYF
TGTGCCAGCAGCTCGGAGCCTAGCACAGATACGCAGTATTTT
>TRBV28|-|TRBJ1-2|-
CASSPHGDGYTF
TGTGCCAGCAGTCCCCACGGGGATGGCTACACCTTC
>TRBV18|-|TRBJ1-1|-
CASSPPGRVLNTEAFF
TGTGCCAGCTCACCACCCGGCAGGGTATTGAACACTGAAGCTTTCTTT
>TRBV5-1|TRBD2|TRBJ2-3|-
CASSLSTSGNPTPDTQYF
TGCGCCAGCAGCCTCTCGACTAGCGGGAACCCGACCCCAGATACGCAGTATTTT
>TRBV7-6|TRBD2|TRBJ2-2|-
CASSLIPSGMFANTGELFF
TGTGCCAGCAGCTTAATCCCTAGCGGAATGTTCGCGAACACCGGGGAGCTGTTTTTT
>TRBV5-1|-|TRBJ2-7|-
CASSFRQGGYEQYF
TGCGCCAGCAGCTTCCGACAGGGAGGCTACGAGCAGTACTTC
>TRBV5-1|-|TRBJ1-1|once
CASSDHLGTEAFF
TGCGCCAGCAGCGACCACCTAGGCACTGAAGCTTTCTTT
>TRBV27|-|TRBJ1-1|-
CASSLRPGITEAFF
TGTGCCAGCAGTTTAAGGCCGGGGATTACTGAAGCTTTCTTT
>TRBV5-4|-|TRBJ1-1|-
CASSLGLGANTEAFF
TGTGCCAGCAGCTTGGGTCTGGGAGCGAACACTGAAGCTTTCTTT
>TRBV19|TRBD1|TRBJ2-7|-
CASRGQGAMEQYF
TGTGCCAGTAGGGGGCAGGGGGCAATGGAGCAGTACTTC
>TRBV27|TRBD2|TRBJ2-7|-
CASSLYASGLSYEQYF
TGTGCCAGCAGTTTATATGCTAGCGGACTCTCCTACGAGCAGTACTTC
>TRBV9|TRBD1|TRBJ1-2|-
CASSPGGQGNYGYTF
TGTGCCAGCAGCCCAGGGGGACAGGGCAACTATGGCTACACCTTC
>TRBV7-8|-|TRBJ1-2|-
CASSLDEVTNYGYTF
TGTGCCAGCAGCTTAGATGAGGTGACCAACTATGGCTACACCTTC
>TRBV2|TRBD1|TRBJ1-5|-
CASSIDRVGNQPQHF
TGTGCCAGCAGTATCGACAGGGTTGGCAATCAGCCCCAGCATTTT
>TRBV9|-|TRBJ2-3|-
CASSVESSGTQYF
TGTGCCAGCAGCGTAGAGTCGAGCGGTACGCAGTATTTT
>TRBV10-3|-|TRBJ2-2|-
CATQRGGEARELFF
TGTGCCACCCAGCGAGGAGGGGAGGCCAGGGAGCTGTTTTTT
>TRBV5-1|TRBD2|TRBJ2-5|-
CASSLFSGSSQTQYF
TGCGCCAGCAGCTTGTTCAGCGGGAGTTCACAGACCCAGTACTTC
>TRBV14|TRBD2|TRBJ2-5|-
CASSLRTSGQETQYF
TGTGCCAGCAGCCTCCGGACTAGCGGCCAAGAGACCCAGTACTTC
>TRBV7-2|-|TRBJ2-7|-
CASSPRQGEQYF
TGTGCCAGCAGCCCTCGGCAGGGCGAGCAGTACTTC
>TRBV5-1|-|TRBJ2-7|-
CASSLGRGLDEQYF
TGCGCCAGCAGCTTGGGGAGGGGGCTGGACGAGCAGTACTTC
>TRBV6-6|-|TRBJ2-7|-
CASRTLSRVPYEQYF
TGTGCCAGCAGAACCCTAAGCAGGGTTCCGTACGAGCAGTACTTC
>TRBV19|-|TRBJ2-7|-
CASGRGSYEQYF
TGTGCCAGCGGGAGAGGATCCTACGAGCAGTACTTC
>TRBV2|-|TRBJ2-7|once
CASSEAQGPSVEQYF
TGTGCCAGCAGTGAAGCGCAGGGCCCGTCCGTAGAACAGTACTTC
>TRBV4-1|-|TRBJ2-2|-
CASSQSMTGELFF
TGCGCCAGCAGCCAATCCATGACCGGGGAGCTGTTTTTT
>TRBV19|TRBD2|TRBJ2-1|-
CASSIDLWGGEQFF
TGTGCCAGTAGTATAGATCTATGGGGGGGTGAGCAGTTCTTC
>TRBV7-3|TRBD2|TRBJ2-2|once
CASSLTGGPTGELFF
TGTGCCAGCAGCTTAACGGGAGGGCCTACCGGGGAGCTGTTTTTT
>TRBV6-1|TRBD1|TRBJ1-4|-
CASIETGPNEKLFF
TGTGCCAGCATCGAGACAGGGCCTAATGAAAAACTGTTTTTT
>TRBV5-1|-|TRBJ2-1|-
CASSSVTSHNEQFF
TGCGCCAGCAGCTCCGTCACGAGTCACAATGAGCAGTTCTTC
>TRBV5-1|-|TRBJ2-1|few
CASSLGGGYNEQFF
TGCGCCAGCAGCTTGGGAGGCGGGTACAATGAGCAGTTCTTC
>TRBV5-4|TRBD1|TRBJ1-1|-
CASSLGQGRTTTEAFF
TGTGCCAGCAGCCTGGGACAGGGGAGAACTACGACTGAAGCTTTCTTT
>TRBV5-4|TRBD2|TRBJ2-3|-
CASSLLDASGTDTQYF
TGTGCCAGCAGCTTGTTAGATGCTAGCGGGACAGATACGCAGTATTTT